This T cell receptor beta chain was obtained from a study of blood T cell repertoires in COVID-19. Background on the study: Donors in the United States, Italy and Spain gave samples during acute or convalescent COVID-19. The cDNA or gDNA used as material had been derived from T cells, B-cell-depleted T cells, or PBMCs.

Original methodology: Amplification of reference gene primers was used by the study to estimate nucleated cell counts. Clones were sequenced by immunoSEQ multiplex PCR, and TCRdb holds only the in-frame ones, with some missing. The DNA gave D and trimming, while V, J and clone size come from that table. The profile shows 53,000 or so clones, around nine tenths of them singletons. This TCR derives from an elderly man with acute or convalescent COVID-19. Sample: peripheral blood.

The CDR3: CASSLGRGPGADTQYF. CDR3 DNA: TGTGCCAGCAGCCTCGGGCGGGGGCCTGGGGCAGATACGCAGTATTTT. The chain uses TRBV3-1 (or the pseudogene TRBV3-2) and TRBJ2-3; TRBD2 is a possible D gene (7 bases). CDR1 and CDR2 (germline): LGHDT, YNNKEL (reference sequence). The CDR3 loop spans 16 amino acids. The V end lost 4 bases, the J end lost 4 bases, and 18 bases lay between the germline ends.